These 22 T cell receptor beta chains share one sample of origin, sequenced in a study of neurological immune-mediated disorders. TCRdb independently ran MiXCR on the 5' RACE reads; one entry per CDR3 protein. The sample has about 46,000 distinct CDR3 sequences; 4% to 5.5% are singletons. Sequences were obtained from PBMCs. These receptors came from a woman in her sixties or seventies with multiple sclerosis.

The chain joins TRBV4-2 to TRBJ2-7, with 13 positions matching TRBD2. The germline gives CDR1 LGHNA, CDR2 YNFKEQ. The V segment lost 1 base and the J segment 4 bases; nucleotides outside the gene matches: 1. This CDR3 has 15 amino acids. DNA of the CDR3: TGTGCCAGCAGCCAAGTGGGACTAGCGGGATACGAGCAGTACTTC. This translates into CASSQVGLAGYEQYF.

This clonotype is medium-sized (0.01 to 0.1%). One junction end disagrees with the germline gene, perhaps due to a read error. The rearrangement uses TRBV10-2 and TRBJ1-5, with D tentatively TRBD1 (5 bases). The germline V gene encodes CDR1 WSHSY and CDR2 SAAADI. The CDR3 runs 16 residues. This CDR3 is CASSESPGNSNQPQNF. The CDR3 coding sequence is TGCGCCAGCAGTGAGTCCCCAGGGAATAGCAATCAGCCCCAGAATTTT.

This clonotype was recorded many times. The chain uses TRBV6-6 and TRBJ1-2, with D uncertain. This CDR3 region has 17 residues. Deletions cut 8 bases from V and 3 bases from J, with 25 bases between. The V gene's germline CDR1 is MNHNY and CDR2 SVGAGI (reference sequence). The CDR3 DNA follows: TGTGCCAGCGCCATCTCTGTGGGCCTGGATTGGGACTATGGCTACACCTTC. Translated: CASAISVGLDWDYGYTF.

This clonotype was recorded many times. This sequence joins TRBV10-2 and TRBJ2-3; no clear D. This CDR3 spans 14 amino acids. Per the germline V gene, CDR1 is WSHSY and CDR2 is SAAADI. The germline V and J ends were trimmed by 6 bases and 0 bases, with 10 bases remaining between them. The CDR3 coding sequence is TGCGCCAGCAGGATTTATGGGAGCACAGATACGCAGTATTTT. Protein sequence: CASRIYGSTDTQYF.

This clonotype was observed at least ten times. The chain is built from TRBV7-2 and TRBJ2-5; D perhaps matches TRBD2 (5 bases). The V end was cut by 4 bases, the J end by 1 base, with 13 bases between. Germline CDR1 is SGHTA and CDR2 is FQGNSA. The CDR3 has 15 amino acids. The CDR3 reads CASSSNGLAQETQYF. CDR3 bases: TGTGCCAGCAGCTCAAACGGACTGGCCCAAGAGACCCAGTACTTC. Full variable domain (missing parts from reference TRBV7-2 and TRBJ2-5): GAGVSQSPSNKVTEKGKDVELRCDPISGHTALYWYRQSLGQGLEFLIYFQGNSAPDKSGLPSDRFSAERTGGSVSTLTIQRTQQEDSAVYLCASSSNGLAQETQYFGPGTRLLVL.

This clonotype was detected ten times or more. The chain employs TRBV4-1 and TRBJ2-5; D may match TRBD1 or TRBD2 (5 bases each). CDR1 and CDR2 (germline): MGHRA, YSYEKL. Trimming pared 4 bases from V and 2 bases from J, leaving 17 bases between. There are 16 residues in the CDR3. CDR3 DNA sequence: TGCGCCAGCAGCCGGGGGTCGGGGATGACACAAGAGACCCAGTACTTC. This codes for CASSRGSGMTQETQYF.

This clonotype was picked up many times. The V and J genes are TRBV20-1 and TRBJ2-3; tentative D call: TRBD2 (5 bases). CDR1 is DFQATT, CDR2 SNEGSKA, per germline (reference sequence). The CDR3 consists of 16 residues. Trimming shortened V by 1 base and J by 0 bases, and 14 bases separated the two germline ends. The CDR3 bases are TGCAGTGCTAGAGCCCCCGGGATCCCGAGCACAGATACGCAGTATTTT. Protein sequence: CSARAPGIPSTDTQYF.

The chain is built from TRBV20-1 and TRBJ2-2; D remains ambiguous. CDR1 and CDR2 from the germline V gene are DFQATT and SNEGSKA (reference sequence). The CDR3 loop spans 14 amino acids. The germline V and J ends were trimmed by 0 bases and 3 bases, with 8 bases remaining between them. The CDR3 nucleotides read TGCAGTGCTAGAGATCGTGGGTACACCGGGGAGCTGTTTTTT. It yields the protein CSARDRGYTGELFF.

The rearrangement links TRBV7-3 to TRBJ1-5; D unclear. Trimming shortened V by 0 bases and J by 0 bases, and 21 bases separated the two germline ends. This CDR3 has 20 residues. Germline V gene sequence: CDR1 SGHTA, CDR2 FQGTGA. CDR3 nucleotides: TGTGCCAGCAGCTTAACCTGTTTCATCATGGGAGGGTATAGCAATCAGCCCCAGCATTTT. The encoded protein is CASSLTCFIMGGYSNQPQHF.

At least ten counts were recorded for this clonotype. The V gene is TRBV7-8, the J gene TRBJ2-3; tentatively, D is TRBD1 (6 bases). The germline V gene encodes CDR1 SGHVS and CDR2 FQNEAQ. The CDR3 has 14 amino acids. Trimming pared 5 bases from V and 1 base from J, leaving 10 bases between. The CDR3 DNA reads TGTGCCAGCAGCGTACAGGGCCGCACAGATACGCAGTATTTT. It translates to CASSVQGRTDTQYF.

There are many counts of this clonotype. The chain carries TRBV20-1 and TRBJ2-3; the D is unclear. The V end lost 3 bases, the J end lost 0 bases, and 7 bases lay between the germline ends. CDR1 is DFQATT, CDR2 SNEGSKA, per germline (reference sequence). The CDR3 loop spans 13 amino acids. CDR3 loop: CSARETSTDTQYF. DNA for the CDR3: TGCAGTGCTAGGGAAACTAGCACAGATACGCAGTATTTT.

This clonotype showed up many times. V and J are TRBV21-1 and TRBJ1-2; the table names TRBD1, a call not compared with the DNA. TRBV21-1 is a documented pseudogene. The CDR3 is 14 amino acids. CDR3 amino acids: CASNAGAPNYGYTF. In nucleotides, the CDR3 is TGTGCCAGCAATGCAGGGGCACCTAACTATGGCTACACCTTC.

In this sample, this clonotype turned up many times. This rearrangement joins TRBV4-1 to TRBJ1-6; no clear D gene. Germline values: CDR1 MGHRA, CDR2 YSYEKL. The CDR3 length is 14 residues. Trimming took 0 bases from V and 7 from J, leaving 7 bases between them. CDR3 DNA: TGCGCCAGCAGCCAAGAAGGCGGAAATTCACCCCTCCACTTT. This encodes CASSQEGGNSPLHF.

This clonotype was counted at least ten times. This chain joins TRBV3-1 and TRBJ2-1; no clear D gene. With 5 bases removed from V and 4 bases from J, the gap between germline ends came to 3 bases. CDR1 and CDR2 (germline): LGHDT, YNNKEL (reference sequence). This CDR3 is 11 amino acids long. CDR3 DNA: TGTGCCAGCAGCACATACAATGAGCAGTTCTTC. Translated: CASSTYNEQFF.

This clonotype has just a few counts. The chain links TRBV12-3 or TRBV12-4 to TRBJ1-1; no firm D call. The CDR3 spans 14 residues. V was pared by 6 bases and J by 4 bases, with 15 bases between. The CDR3 spells CASRSGLMATEAFF. CDR3 DNA: TGTGCCAGCAGGTCGGGCCTAATGGCCACTGAAGCTTTCTTT.

Ten or more counts support this clonotype. This chain links TRBV5-1 with TRBJ2-7; 14 bases line up with TRBD2. Looked up from germline, CDR1 is SGHRS and CDR2 is YFSETQ. This CDR3 has 14 amino acids. After removal of 4 bases from V and 6 bases from J, the junction contained 3 bases not matched to a gene. The CDR3, as DNA: TGCGCCAGCAGCCCGGGACTAGCGGGAGTCGAGCAGTACGTC. The encoded protein is CASSPGLAGVEQYV.

There are many counts of this clonotype. The gene calls are TRBV7-2 and TRBJ1-1, with no clear D. Germline V gives CDR1 SGHTA, CDR2 FQGNSA. CDR3 length equals 14 residues. The germline V and J ends were trimmed by 1 base and 0 bases, with 6 bases remaining between them. The CDR3 DNA follows: TGTGCCAGCAGCTTAGGTCGGGTGAACACTGAAGCTTTCTTT. It encodes CASSLGRVNTEAFF.

This clonotype was counted ten times or more. V gene TRBV20-1 combines with J gene TRBJ2-3; 11 bases agree with TRBD2. The CDR3 runs to 12 residues. CDR1 is DFQATT, CDR2 SNEGSKA, per germline (reference sequence). V lost 7 bases, J lost 4 bases, and 1 base stayed unmatched. CDR3 sequence (DNA): TGCAGTGTAGCGGGAGGGCCAGATACGCAGTATTTT. Its protein is CSVAGGPDTQYF.

This clonotype was seen many times. The J gene is TRBJ2-1, the V gene TRBV11-2; 11 bases agree with TRBD2. J lost 4 bases, V lost 6 bases, and 5 bases had no gene match. CDR3 size: 15 residues. The germline CDR1 and CDR2 sequences are SGHAT and FQNNGV. The CDR3 region has the DNA TGTGCCAGCAGGCTACTAGCGGGGGAATACAATGAGCAGTTCTTC. Encoded protein: CASRLLAGEYNEQFF.

This clonotype was seen ten or more times. The rearrangement links TRBV28 to TRBJ2-1; D may be TRBD1 or TRBD2 (5 bases each). The CDR3 is 15 residues long. The germline gives CDR1 MDHEN, CDR2 SYDVKM. The V gene lost 6 bases and the J gene lost 2 bases, with 14 bases spanning the gap. CDR3 residues: CASSKAGTPYNEQFF. The CDR3, as DNA: TGTGCCAGCAGCAAAGCAGGGACCCCCTACAATGAGCAGTTCTTC.

The J gene is TRBJ2-1, the V gene TRBV18, with D possibly matching TRBD1 (6 bases). The CDR3 consists of 14 residues. CDR1 and CDR2 from the germline V gene are KGHSH and LQKENI. Between the trimmed V and J ends, which lost 5 bases and 9 bases, there was a span of 17 bases. This CDR3 is CASSSSSVGGEQFF. CDR3 DNA: TGTGCCAGCTCATCTTCGTCCGTAGGGGGTGAGCAGTTCTTC.

This clonotype has a single count. This chain uses TRBV27 with TRBJ2-3; 8 positions agree with TRBD1. Trimming cost V 5 bases and J 14 bases; bases outside gene matches: 21. This CDR3 is built from 16 residues. Germline CDR1 reads MNHEY; CDR2 reads SMNVEV (reference sequence). The CDR3 region has the DNA TGTGCCAGCAGTCCACTGCGCGGGACAGGAGGTTCACCCCGGTATTTT. It is translated as CASSPLRGTGGSPRYF.